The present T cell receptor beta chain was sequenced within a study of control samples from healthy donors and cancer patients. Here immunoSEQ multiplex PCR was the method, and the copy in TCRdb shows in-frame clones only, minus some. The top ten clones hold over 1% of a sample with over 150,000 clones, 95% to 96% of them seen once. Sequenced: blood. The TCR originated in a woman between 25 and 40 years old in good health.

This CDR3 is CASSQQGLELFF. CDR3 DNA sequence: TGTGCCAGCAGCCAACAGGGTTTAGAACTGTTTTTT. This chain uses TRBV14 with TRBJ1-4; D may be TRBD1 (5 bases). The length of the CDR3 is 12 residues. With 2 bases removed from V and 12 bases from J, the gap between germline ends came to 10 bases. Per germline, CDR1 SGHDN and CDR2 FVKESK.